The 17 T cell receptor beta chains reported below all come from one sample, sequenced in a study of blood T cells in healthy people across ages. Combining a sample-barcoded 5' primer with a J-beta primer mix, a second PCR ran for roughly 7 to 11 cycles. In TCRdb, the 5' RACE reads were re-called with MiXCR into one record per CDR3 protein. The data contain around 800,000 distinct CDR3 sequences, 62% of them singletons. The sample was blood. The source of these receptors is a man in his thirties or forties in good health.

The chain recombines TRBV4-1 with TRBJ2-4; D possibly matches TRBD1 or TRBD2 (5 bases each). The assigned J gene may be wrong: the sequence end matches TRBJ2-7 better. Germline V gene data show CDR1 as MGHRA and CDR2 as YSYEKL. The CDR3 covers 15 residues. CDR3 in DNA: TGCGCCAGCAGCCAAAGGGACGGCGGCAGCTACGAGCAGTACTTC. Encoded protein: CASSQRDGGSYEQYF.

The J gene is TRBJ2-1, the V gene TRBV11-2, with 8 bases lining up with TRBD1. CDR1 and CDR2 from the germline V gene are SGHAT and FQNNGV. V lost 4 bases to trimming and J lost 3 bases; unmatched junction nucleotides: 8. This CDR3 is 16 amino acids long. Here the CDR3 reads CASSSIGQGFYNEQFF. CDR3 DNA sequence: TGTGCCAGCAGCTCCATTGGACAGGGCTTCTACAATGAGCAGTTCTTC. Combining the CDR3 with reference TRBV11-2 and TRBJ2-1 gives the whole variable domain EAGVAQSPRYKIIEKRQSVAFWCNPISGHATLYWYQQILGQGPKLLIQFQNNGVVDDSQLPKDRFSAERLKGVDSTLKIQPAKLEDSAVYLCASSSIGQGFYNEQFFGPGTRLTVL.

J is TRBJ2-6 and V is TRBV6-2 or TRBV6-3; 10 bases fit TRBD1. The CDR3 is made up of 17 amino acids. V gave up 6 bases and J gave up 0 bases; unmatched junction bases: 5. Germline V gene lookup returns CDR1 MNHEY and CDR2 SVGEGT. In nucleotides, the CDR3 is TGTGCCAGCAGGGGGACAGGGGTCTCCTCTGGGGCCAACGTCCTGACTTTC. Protein sequence: CASRGTGVSSGANVLTF.

J is TRBJ2-7 and V is TRBV7-3; possible D gene TRBD2, 7 bases. The germline V gene has CDR1 SGHTA and CDR2 FQGTGA. This CDR3 has 15 residues. V gave up 3 bases and J gave up 2 bases, with 14 bases separating them. The CDR3 loop reads CASSFWGGPTYEQYF. Written as DNA, the CDR3 is TGTGCCAGCAGCTTCTGGGGGGGCCCAACCTACGAGCAGTACTTC.

The rearrangement joins TRBV4-2 to TRBJ1-2; TRBD1 aligns across 7 bases. Germline loops: CDR1 LGHNA, CDR2 YNFKEQ. The ends lost 2 bases at V and 4 bases at J; junction bases unmatched: 7. The CDR3 has 15 residues. This chain's CDR3 is CASSQRQGGSYGYTF. The CDR3 coding sequence is TGTGCCAGCAGCCAAAGACAGGGTGGGAGCTATGGCTACACCTTC.

The chain couples TRBV7-9 to TRBJ1-6; TRBD1 agrees at 7 bases. CDR1 is SEHNR, CDR2 FQNEAQ, per germline (reference sequence). CDR3 length: 16 residues. J lost 3 bases, V lost 4 bases, and 6 bases had no gene match. In DNA form, the CDR3 reads TGTGCCAGCAGCTCAACCCGGGACAGCTATAATTCACCCCTCCACTTT. Protein product: CASSSTRDSYNSPLHF.

This clonotype came up a few times. The chain combines TRBV7-9 with TRBJ1-6; D is undetermined. The CDR3 has 14 amino acids. Germline V gene data show CDR1 as SEHNR and CDR2 as FQNEAQ (reference sequence). Trimming shortened V by 1 base and J by 9 bases, and 10 bases separated the two germline ends. The CDR3 region has the DNA TGTGCCAGCAGCTTAGACCAGAAGGGTTCACCCCTCCACTTT. This codes for CASSLDQKGSPLHF.

Concerning this clonotype itself: A read error may explain this, as a much larger clone is one base away. This chain uses TRBV10-3 with TRBJ1-2; D gene ambiguous. The V and J ends lost 2 bases and 0 bases respectively, with 10 bases between them. CDR1 and CDR2 from the germline V gene are ENHRY and SYGVKD. This CDR3 is built from 15 residues. Written as DNA, the CDR3 is TGTGCCATCAGTGAGGCGAGATCCACTAACTATGGCTACACCTTC. This translates into CAISEARSTNYGYTF.

The chain employs TRBV11-3 and TRBJ2-3; 11 nucleotides agree with TRBD2. In germline, CDR1 is SGHNT, CDR2 YENEEA. The trim removed 1 base at V and 3 bases at J, leaving 3 bases unmatched. This CDR3 spans 16 amino acids. CDR3 residues: CASSLGSSGGTDTQYF. CDR3 in DNA: TGTGCCAGCAGCTTAGGCTCTAGCGGGGGGACAGATACGCAGTATTTT.

The chain joins TRBV12-3 or TRBV12-4 to TRBJ2-5; 8 bases are shared with TRBD2. Trimming removed 6 bases from V and 2 bases from J; junction bases left unmatched: 11. The CDR3 is 16 amino acids. The CDR3 sequence is CASSLPGSGGQETQYF. The CDR3 DNA is TGTGCCAGCAGCCTTCCGGGGAGCGGGGGACAAGAGACCCAGTACTTC.

The chain has TRBV6-5 and TRBJ2-1, with D perhaps TRBD1 (5 bases). The ends were cut back, 8 bases at V and 6 bases at J, with 14 bases in the middle. CDR1 is MNHEY and CDR2 is SVGAGI in the germline V gene. The CDR3 length is 13 residues. The CDR3 DNA follows: TGTGCCAGCGGGCAGGACACAGGCAATGAGCAGTTCTTC. Protein: CASGQDTGNEQFF.

This clonotype has only a few counts. The V gene is TRBV12-3 or TRBV12-4, the J gene TRBJ2-7; 10 nucleotides match TRBD1. Unmatched junction bases numbered 3, after V lost 7 bases and J lost 3 bases. The CDR3 sequence is 13 residues long. The CDR3 sequence is CASTGDRGYEQYF. CDR3 nucleotide sequence: TGTGCCAGCACCGGGGACAGGGGCTACGAGCAGTACTTC.

The chain carries TRBV2 and TRBJ2-4; D unclear. The end of the DNA aligns better with TRBJ2-7, so the J call may be wrong. The CDR3 is made up of 12 amino acids. CDR1 and CDR2 (germline): SNHLY, FYNNEI. The CDR3 DNA is TGTGCCAGTGGGATCCTCTCCTACGAGCAGTACTTC. Translated: CASGILSYEQYF.

The chain combines TRBV5-5 with TRBJ2-4; unclear D gene. The J call is uncertain, as TRBJ2-7 better fits the DNA end. The CDR3 covers 14 residues. Germline CDR1 SGHKS, CDR2 YYEKEE (reference sequence). The CDR3, as DNA: TGTGCCAGCAGCTCGAACGTAGACCTATACGAGCAGTACTTC. Residues: CASSSNVDLYEQYF.

This chain uses TRBV6-5 with TRBJ2-3; no reliable D call. V gave up 4 bases and J gave up 2 bases, with 10 bases separating them. CDR3 length: 14 amino acids. CDR1 and CDR2 from the germline V gene are MNHEY and SVGAGI. The CDR3 nucleotides read TGTGCCAGCAGTTCGGCGGACCTCACAGATACGCAGTATTTT. This gives the protein CASSSADLTDTQYF.

The chain has TRBV3-1 and TRBJ2-4; tentatively, D is TRBD1 (6 bases). The length of the CDR3 is 16 residues. The V end lost 1 base, the J end lost 6 bases, and 16 bases lay between the germline ends. Germline V gene sequence: CDR1 LGHDT, CDR2 YNNKEL (reference sequence). The CDR3 loop reads CASSQGGQAGTNIQYF. The CDR3 DNA sequence: TGTGCCAGCAGCCAAGGGGGGCAGGCGGGCACAAACATTCAGTACTTC. The full variable domain, rest sourced from reference TRBV3-1 and TRBJ2-4, is DTAVSQTPKYLVTQMGNDKSIKCEQNLGHDTMYWYKQDSKKFLKIMFSYNNKELIINETVPNRFSPKSPDKAHLNLHINSLELGDSAVYFCASSQGGQAGTNIQYFGAGTRLSVL.

The CDR3 coding sequence is TGTGCCAGCAGAACCGGGACAGAGAACACTGAAGCTTTCTTT. This sequence encodes CASRTGTENTEAFF. V is TRBV6-5 and J is TRBJ1-1; 7 nucleotides match TRBD1. The CDR3 has 14 amino acids. The J segment lost 1 base and the V segment lost 6 bases, leaving 5 bases of the junction unmatched. From germline, CDR1 is MNHEY and CDR2 SVGAGI.